These 30 T cell receptor beta chains were all obtained from the same sample, sequenced in a study of CDR3 diversity in severe acne. TCRdb re-analysed the PCR reads in MiXCR, keeping a single row per CDR3 protein. The sample consists of more than 70,000 distinct CDR3 sequences, approximately 49% of them appearing once. Sequenced material: blood. These receptors all come from a male donor with severe acne vulgaris.

This clonotype was observed at least ten times. The chain combines TRBV7-2 with TRBJ2-5; possibly TRBD1 for D (6 bases). This CDR3 has 13 residues. The ends were cut back, 3 bases at V and 5 bases at J, with 10 bases in the middle. Germline V CDR1 and CDR2: SGHTA, FQGNSA. The DNA of the CDR3 is TGTGCCAGCAGCTTCGCAGGGGAGGAGACCCAGTACTTC. Translation gives CASSFAGEETQYF.

This clonotype was detected many times. CDR3: CSATVGTGGTGELFF. The CDR3 bases are TGCAGTGCTACGGTGGGGACAGGGGGGACCGGGGAGCTGTTTTTT. The chain links TRBV20-1 to TRBJ2-2; 11 bases are a match to TRBD1. The junction had 6 bases not matched to a gene; V was cut back by 4 bases and J by 5 bases. Germline CDR1 and CDR2: DFQATT and SNEGSKA (reference sequence). The CDR3 has 15 residues.

V is TRBV14 and J is TRBJ2-7, with D possibly being TRBD2 (5 bases). The V gene's germline CDR1 is SGHDN and CDR2 FVKESK. CDR3 length: 15 residues. The ends were cut back, 0 bases at V and 3 bases at J, with 12 bases in the middle. The DNA of the CDR3 is TGTGCCAGCAGCCAAGATTTCACGGGGAACTACGAGCAGTACTTC. Encoded protein: CASSQDFTGNYEQYF.

As concerns this clonotype: Just one base apart from a much larger clone, this may be a read error. The chain couples TRBV7-3 to TRBJ2-1; D uncertain. CDR3 length equals 13 residues. Germline lookup yields CDR1 SGHTA and CDR2 FQGTGA. The CDR3 region is CASSTFTYYEQFF. CDR3 in DNA: TGTGCCAGCAGCACCTTCACCTACTATGAGCAGTTCTTC.

On this clonotype: This may be a read error, as it is one base from a much larger clone. The chain couples TRBV9 to TRBJ2-1, with 7 nucleotides matching TRBD1. V gave up 2 bases and J gave up 12 bases; unmatched junction bases: 11. There are 14 residues in the CDR3. Germline V CDR1 and CDR2: SGDLS, YYNGEE. The CDR3 spells CASSVAYRGGGQFF. In DNA, the CDR3 is TGTGCCAGCAGCGTCGCATACAGGGGTGGTGGGCAGTTCTTC. The full variable domain, completed using reference TRBV9 and TRBJ2-1, is DSGVTQTPKHLITATGQRVTLRCSPRSGDLSVYWYQQSLDQGLQFLIQYYNGEERAKGNILERFSAQQFPDLHSELNLSSLELGDSALYFCASSVAYRGGGQFFGPGTRLTVL.

This clonotype was seen many times. The chain links TRBV3-1 to TRBJ1-5; D may be TRBD1 (5 bases). This CDR3 comprises 16 residues. Per germline, CDR1 LGHDT and CDR2 YNNKEL (reference sequence). V was cut by 4 bases and J by 3 bases, with 16 bases left in between. The CDR3 here is CASSPTPIRDNQPQHF. The CDR3 nucleotides are TGTGCCAGCAGCCCTACACCGATCAGGGACAATCAGCCCCAGCATTTT.

In its sample, this clonotype was seen a few times. In this CDR3 the conserved last residue, phenylalanine or tryptophan, is missing, so a read error is likely. The chain links TRBV15 to TRBJ1-2; TRBD1 matches 7 bases. The CDR3 spans 15 residues. CDR1 LNHNV and CDR2 YYDKDF come from the germline V gene (reference sequence). Here the CDR3 reads CATSIDRVSNYGYTL. The CDR3 DNA is TGTGCCACCAGCATAGACAGGGTCAGTAACTATGGTTACACCCTC.

The gene calls are TRBV6-4 and TRBJ2-1, with 8 bases aligning to TRBD2. Trimming at V came to 7 bases and at J to 9 bases, leaving 11 bases not matched to a gene. CDR1 is MRHNA and CDR2 is SNTAGT in the germline V gene. This CDR3 has 14 residues. The CDR3 protein is CASNGTRREPEQFF. Written as DNA, the CDR3 is TGTGCCAGCAACGGGACTAGGAGGGAACCTGAGCAGTTCTTC.

The rearrangement uses TRBV6-6 and TRBJ1-4, with D unclear. Germline values: CDR1 MNHNY, CDR2 SVGAGI (reference sequence). Trimming shortened V by 4 bases and J by 4 bases, and 10 bases separated the two germline ends. CDR3 length: 14 residues. CDR3 bases: TGTGCCAGCAGTTCTATAGCTAGTAATGAAAAACTGTTTTTT. This sequence encodes CASSSIASNEKLFF.

Ten or more counts support this clonotype. J is TRBJ2-1 and V is TRBV7-8; 8 bases agree with TRBD2. This CDR3 spans 15 amino acids. Trimming at V came to 1 base and at J to 6 bases, leaving 5 bases not matched to a gene. Per the germline V gene, CDR1 is SGHVS and CDR2 is FQNEAQ. The CDR3 region is CASSLDGRAINEQFF. The DNA of the CDR3 is TGTGCCAGCAGCTTAGACGGGAGGGCCATCAATGAGCAGTTCTTC.

Concerning this clonotype: The germline gene is not matched at one end of the junction; a read error may be the cause. The chain joins TRBV10-3 to TRBJ1-5; D uncertain. This CDR3 spans 15 amino acids. Germline V gene lookup returns CDR1 ENHRY and CDR2 SYGVKD. The CDR3 DNA reads TGTGCCAGCAGTTACGTTTTGGGTAGCAATCAGCCCCAGCATTTT. Amino acids: CASSYVLGSNQPQHF.

This clonotype was observed at least ten times. This may arise from a read error, as a much more abundant clone is one base away. The rearrangement uses TRBV7-2 and TRBJ2-5; 11 nucleotides line up with TRBD2. V was clipped by 7 bases and J by 5 bases; unmatched bases: 9. The CDR3 runs to 15 residues. Germline V CDR1 and CDR2: SGHTA, FQGNSA. As DNA, the CDR3 is TGTGCCAGCACCCTACTAGCGGGAGCTTGGGAGACCCAGTACTTC. Amino acids: CASTLLAGAWETQYF.

This rearrangement joins TRBV2 to TRBJ2-7, with D unclear. The germline gives CDR1 SNHLY, CDR2 FYNNEI. V lost 4 bases, J lost 3 bases, and 10 bases lay in between. The CDR3 covers 13 residues. CDR3 bases: TGTGCCAGCAGTGTGGCCCCCAACTACGAGCAGTACTTC. Translation gives CASSVAPNYEQYF.

This chain uses TRBV6-2 or TRBV6-3 with TRBJ1-4; D is possibly TRBD1 (5 bases). This CDR3 spans 16 amino acids. V was shortened by 4 bases and J by 3 bases, with 15 bases between the two germline ends. Per the germline V gene, CDR1 is MNHEY and CDR2 is SVGEGT. Written as DNA, the CDR3 is TGTGCCAGCAGTTCGGGACTATGGCAATCTAATGAAAAACTGTTTTTT. Its protein is CASSSGLWQSNEKLFF.

By sample share, this clonotype is medium-sized. The chain couples TRBV20-1 to TRBJ2-5; D uncertain. Trimming removed 5 bases from V and 7 bases from J, with 20 bases in between. The CDR3 is 14 residues long. The germline CDR1 and CDR2 sequences are DFQATT and SNEGSKA (reference sequence). The CDR3 DNA sequence: TGCAGTGCTGGGCCGAGAGAAGTGCGTAGGACCCAGTACTTC. Encoded protein: CSAGPREVRRTQYF.

V usage is TRBV15 and J usage is TRBJ1-4, with D unclear. With 0 bases removed from V and 6 bases from J, the gap between germline ends came to 11 bases. The CDR3 has 15 amino acids. CDR1 and CDR2 from the germline V gene are LNHNV and YYDKDF (reference sequence). Here the CDR3 reads CATSRDRTQYEKLFF. CDR3 bases: TGTGCCACCAGCAGAGATCGGACTCAGTATGAAAAACTGTTTTTT.

A note on this clonotype: A much bigger clone sits one base away, suggesting this may be a read error. The chain uses TRBV5-4 and TRBJ2-7, with D maybe TRBD1 (6 bases). Germline lookup yields CDR1 SGHNT and CDR2 YYREEE (reference sequence). CDR3 length: 17 amino acids. The CDR3 reads CASSQGLGTSSSYEQYF. The CDR3 DNA sequence: TGCGCCAGCAGCCAAGGCCTCGGGACATCCAGCTCCTACGAGCAGTACTTC.

This sequence joins TRBV19 and TRBJ1-2; unclear D gene. There are 14 residues in the CDR3. The V end lost 3 bases, the J end lost 3 bases, and 11 bases lay between the germline ends. Germline V gene sequence: CDR1 LNHDA, CDR2 SQIVND (reference sequence). CDR3 amino acids: CASSMVLGDYGYTF. In nucleotides, the CDR3 is TGTGCCAGTAGTATGGTCCTCGGGGACTATGGCTACACCTTC.

At least ten counts were recorded for this clonotype. The chain recombines TRBV15 with TRBJ2-3; 9 positions agree with TRBD1. This CDR3 is built from 15 residues. Germline lookup yields CDR1 LNHNV and CDR2 YYDKDF (reference sequence). V dropped 0 bases and J dropped 4; count of bases not matched to a gene: 2. The CDR3 DNA follows: TGTGCCACCAGCAGAGATACAGGGGGCGCAGATACGCAGTATTTT. Protein sequence: CATSRDTGGADTQYF.

The rearrangement joins TRBV24-1 to TRBJ1-5; no firm D call. V dropped 9 bases and J dropped 6 bases, with 8 bases sitting between them. The CDR3 extends over 11 amino acids. Per germline, CDR1 KGHDR and CDR2 SFDVKD. CDR3 DNA sequence: TGTGCCACCGGGGATGTTCAGCCCCAGCATTTT. Its translation is CATGDVQPQHF.

V is TRBV29-1 and J is TRBJ1-2; weak D call: TRBD1 (5 bases). V was shortened by 3 bases and J by 3 bases, with 11 bases between the two germline ends. Germline V gene lookup returns CDR1 SQVTM and CDR2 ANQGSEA. This CDR3 comprises 13 residues. The CDR3 nucleotides are TGCAGCGTTGATTTAGGGGCCGACTATGGCTACACCTTC. Protein: CSVDLGADYGYTF.

The V and J genes are TRBV28 and TRBJ2-2; perhaps TRBD1 as D (5 bases). V dropped 6 bases and J dropped 3 bases, with 14 bases sitting between them. The CDR3 length is 15 residues. Per germline, CDR1 MDHEN and CDR2 SYDVKM. In DNA form, the CDR3 reads TGTGCCAGCAGCCCAGGGTCCCTGGACACCGGGGAGCTGTTTTTT. Protein: CASSPGSLDTGELFF.

This clonotype occurred once. The junction and the germline gene differ at one end; a read error may be behind it. V usage is TRBV19 and J usage is TRBJ1-2; perhaps TRBD1 as D (6 bases). Germline V gene sequence: CDR1 LNHDA, CDR2 SQIVND (reference sequence). CDR3 size: 13 residues. The DNA of the CDR3 is TGTGCCAGTAATATAGACAGGAACTATGGCTACACCTTC. The encoded protein is CASNIDRNYGYTF. Full variable domain (rest looked up from reference TRBV19 and TRBJ1-2): DGGITQSPKYLFRKEGQNVTLSCEQNLNHDAMYWYRQDPGQGLRLIYYSQIVNDFQKGDIAEGYSVSREKKESFPLTVTSAQKNPTAFYLCASNIDRNYGYTFGSGTRLTVV.

This clonotype showed up many times. The genes are TRBV18 and TRBJ2-7; 11 nucleotides agree with TRBD1. J gave up 6 bases and V 2 bases, and 6 bases lay outside the gene matches. Germline V gene lookup returns CDR1 KGHSH and CDR2 LQKENI. The CDR3 has 15 residues. CDR3 nucleotides: TGTGCCAGCTCACCAACCGGGACAGGGGGTTCCGAGCAGTACTTC. Amino acid sequence: CASSPTGTGGSEQYF.

Relative to its sample, this clonotype is medium-sized. The chain has TRBV19 and TRBJ2-7; D ambiguous. Looked up from germline, CDR1 is LNHDA and CDR2 is SQIVND (reference sequence). The V end was cut by 4 bases, the J end by 2 bases, with 9 bases between. This CDR3 contains 13 residues. CDR3 loop: CASSTDVTYEQYF. CDR3 sequence (DNA): TGTGCCAGTAGTACGGACGTAACCTACGAGCAGTACTTC.

The chain recombines TRBV6-1 with TRBJ1-2; D gene ambiguous. Germline V gene data show CDR1 as MNHNS and CDR2 as SASEGT. Trimming removed 2 bases at V and 2 bases at J, with 9 bases between. CDR3 length: 14 amino acids. The CDR3 sequence is CASSELGQNYGYTF. CDR3 nucleotides: TGTGCCAGCAGTGAACTCGGGCAGAACTATGGCTACACCTTC.

In regard to this clonotype: A much larger clone lies a single base off, so this may be a read error. The chain couples TRBV7-9 to TRBJ1-1, with D maybe TRBD1 (5 bases). CDR3 length: 14 residues. Germline V gives CDR1 SEHNR, CDR2 FQNEAQ (reference sequence). In DNA, the CDR3 is TGTGCCAGCGGCTTAGATAATCCAGGGCGAAAGGCTTTCTTT. Translated: CASGLDNPGRKAFF.

DNA for the CDR3: TGTGCCAGCAGCCAAGTTGGGGCCCATGAGCAGTTCTTC. It encodes CASSQVGAHEQFF. This sequence joins TRBV14 and TRBJ2-1; D might be TRBD1 (5 bases). The germline V and J ends were trimmed by 1 base and 8 bases, with 9 bases remaining between them. The CDR3 covers 13 residues. In germline, CDR1 is SGHDN, CDR2 FVKESK.

A note on this clonotype: This sequence may be a read error, since a much larger clone differs from it by one base. The genes are TRBV29-1 and TRBJ2-3; either TRBD1 or TRBD2 may fit D (5 bases each). V was shortened by 8 bases and J by 0 bases, with 15 bases between the two germline ends. CDR1 is SQVTM and CDR2 is ANQGSEA in the germline V gene. The CDR3 loop spans 14 amino acids. The CDR3 spells CSSEGWGSTDTQYF. The DNA of the CDR3 is TGCAGCTCCGAAGGCTGGGGGAGCACAGATACGCAGTATTTT.

The rearrangement links TRBV10-3 to TRBJ2-7; 10 bases fit TRBD2. The CDR3 runs to 16 residues. Looked up from germline, CDR1 is ENHRY and CDR2 is SYGVKD. V lost 4 bases and J lost 3; bases outside the gene matches: 9. The DNA for the CDR3 is TGTGCCATCAGTGGCGGGGGTGGGACTAGCGTCTACGAGCAGTACTTC. This encodes CAISGGGGTSVYEQYF.